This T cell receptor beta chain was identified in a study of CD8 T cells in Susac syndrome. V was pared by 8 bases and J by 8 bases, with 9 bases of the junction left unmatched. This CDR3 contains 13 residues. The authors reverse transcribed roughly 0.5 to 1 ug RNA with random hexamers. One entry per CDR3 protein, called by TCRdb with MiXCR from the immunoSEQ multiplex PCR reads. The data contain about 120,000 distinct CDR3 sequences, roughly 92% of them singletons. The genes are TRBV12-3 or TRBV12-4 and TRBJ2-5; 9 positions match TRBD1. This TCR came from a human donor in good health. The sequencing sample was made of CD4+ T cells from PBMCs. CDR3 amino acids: CASSRDRESTQYF. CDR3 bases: TGTGCCAGCTCCCGGGACAGGGAAAGTACCCAGTACTTC.